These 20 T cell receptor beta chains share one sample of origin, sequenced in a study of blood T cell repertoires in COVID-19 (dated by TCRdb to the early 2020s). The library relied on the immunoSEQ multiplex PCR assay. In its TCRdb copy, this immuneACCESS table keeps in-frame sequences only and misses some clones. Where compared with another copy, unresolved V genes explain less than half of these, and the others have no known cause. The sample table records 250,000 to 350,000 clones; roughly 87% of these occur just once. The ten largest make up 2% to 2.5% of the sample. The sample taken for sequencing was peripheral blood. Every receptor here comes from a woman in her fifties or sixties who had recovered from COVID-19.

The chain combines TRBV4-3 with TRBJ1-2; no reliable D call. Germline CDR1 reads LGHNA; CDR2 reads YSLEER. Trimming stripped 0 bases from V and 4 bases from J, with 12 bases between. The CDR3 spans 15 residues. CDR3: CASSQERWSGYGYTF. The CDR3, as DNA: TGCGCCAGCAGCCAAGAAAGGTGGTCGGGCTATGGCTACACCTTC.

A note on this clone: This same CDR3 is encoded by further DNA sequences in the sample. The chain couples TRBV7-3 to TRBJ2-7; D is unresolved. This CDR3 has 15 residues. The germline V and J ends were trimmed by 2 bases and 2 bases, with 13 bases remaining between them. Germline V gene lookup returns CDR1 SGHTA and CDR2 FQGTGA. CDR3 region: CASSLGRVPTYEQYF. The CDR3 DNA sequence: TGTGCCAGCAGCTTAGGTCGCGTACCTACCTACGAGCAGTACTTC.

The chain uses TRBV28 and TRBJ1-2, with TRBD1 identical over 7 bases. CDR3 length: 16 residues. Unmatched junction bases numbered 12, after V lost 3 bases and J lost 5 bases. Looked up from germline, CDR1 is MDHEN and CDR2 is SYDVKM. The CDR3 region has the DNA TGTGCCAGCAGTTTCTACTTACAGGGGCAGAAGTATGGCTACACCTTC. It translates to CASSFYLQGQKYGYTF.

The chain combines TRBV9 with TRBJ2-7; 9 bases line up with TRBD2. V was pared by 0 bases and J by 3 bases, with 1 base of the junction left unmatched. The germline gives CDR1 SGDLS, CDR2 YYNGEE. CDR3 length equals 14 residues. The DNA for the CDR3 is TGTGCCAGCAGCGTAGCACTAGCGGGCTACGAGCAGTACTTC. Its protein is CASSVALAGYEQYF.

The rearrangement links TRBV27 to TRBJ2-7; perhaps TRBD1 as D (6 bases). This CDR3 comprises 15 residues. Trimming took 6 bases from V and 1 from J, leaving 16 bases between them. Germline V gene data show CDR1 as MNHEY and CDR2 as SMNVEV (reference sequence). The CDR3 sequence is CASSSDRTFSYEQYF. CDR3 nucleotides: TGTGCCAGCAGCTCGGACAGAACTTTTTCCTACGAGCAGTACTTC.

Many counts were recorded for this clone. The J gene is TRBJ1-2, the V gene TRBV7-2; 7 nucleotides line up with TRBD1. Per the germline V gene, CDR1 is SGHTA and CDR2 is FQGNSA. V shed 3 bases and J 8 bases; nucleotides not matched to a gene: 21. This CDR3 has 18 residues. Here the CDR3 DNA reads TGTGCCAGCAGCTTCAACCCGACAGGGTTGGGTCGCGTTTTCGGCTACACCTTC. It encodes CASSFNPTGLGRVFGYTF.

The CDR3 loop is CASIEGQGVSYEQYF. DNA of the CDR3: TGTGCCAGCATAGAGGGGCAGGGGGTCTCCTACGAGCAGTACTTC. The chain is built from TRBV7-2 and TRBJ2-7; TRBD1 matches at 7 bases. CDR1 SGHTA and CDR2 FQGNSA come from the germline V gene. The CDR3 runs 15 residues. With 7 bases clipped from V and 0 bases from J, the junction kept 9 bases outside the gene matches.

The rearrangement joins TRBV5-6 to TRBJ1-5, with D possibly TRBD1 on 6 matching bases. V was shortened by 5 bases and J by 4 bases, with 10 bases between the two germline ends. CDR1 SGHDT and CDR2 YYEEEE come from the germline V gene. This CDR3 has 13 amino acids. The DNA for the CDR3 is TGTGCCAGCAGTTCGGGACATAATCAGCCCCAGCATTTT. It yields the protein CASSSGHNQPQHF.

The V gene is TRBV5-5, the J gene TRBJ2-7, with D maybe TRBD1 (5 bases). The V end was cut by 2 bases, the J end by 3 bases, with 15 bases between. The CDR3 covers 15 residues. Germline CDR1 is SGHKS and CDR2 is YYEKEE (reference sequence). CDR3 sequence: CASSLDSRGYYEQYF. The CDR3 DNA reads TGTGCCAGCAGCTTAGATTCTAGGGGATACTACGAGCAGTACTTC.

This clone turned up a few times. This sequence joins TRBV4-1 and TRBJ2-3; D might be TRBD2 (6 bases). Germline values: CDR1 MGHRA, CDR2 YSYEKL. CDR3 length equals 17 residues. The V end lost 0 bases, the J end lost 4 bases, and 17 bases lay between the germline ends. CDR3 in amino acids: CASSQESAGGGADTQYF. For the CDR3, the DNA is TGCGCCAGCAGCCAAGAATCGGCAGGAGGAGGGGCAGATACGCAGTATTTT.

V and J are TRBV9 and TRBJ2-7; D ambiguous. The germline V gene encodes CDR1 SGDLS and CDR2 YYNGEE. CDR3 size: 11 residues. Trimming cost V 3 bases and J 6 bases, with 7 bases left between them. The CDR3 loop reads CASSGSGEQYF. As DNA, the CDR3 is TGTGCCAGCAGCGGGTCGGGCGAGCAGTACTTC.

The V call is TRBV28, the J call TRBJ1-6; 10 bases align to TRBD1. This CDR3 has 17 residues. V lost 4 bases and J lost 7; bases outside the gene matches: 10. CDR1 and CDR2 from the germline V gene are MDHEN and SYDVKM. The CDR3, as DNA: TGTGCCAGCAGTTCGATGACAGGGGGCAATATGAATTCACCCCTCCACTTT. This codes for CASSSMTGGNMNSPLHF.

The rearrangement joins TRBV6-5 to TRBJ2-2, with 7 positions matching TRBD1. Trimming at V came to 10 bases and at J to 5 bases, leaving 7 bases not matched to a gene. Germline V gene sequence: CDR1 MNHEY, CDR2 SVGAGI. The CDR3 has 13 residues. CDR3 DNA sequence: TGTGCCACCAAGGGGGCGCTTACCGGGGAGCTGTTTTTT. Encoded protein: CATKGALTGELFF.

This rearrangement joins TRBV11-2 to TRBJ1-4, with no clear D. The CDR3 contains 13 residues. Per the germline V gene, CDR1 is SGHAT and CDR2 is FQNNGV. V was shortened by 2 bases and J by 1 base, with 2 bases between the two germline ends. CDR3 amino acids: CASSLRTNEKLFF. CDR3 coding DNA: TGTGCCAGCAGCTTACGAACTAATGAAAAACTGTTTTTT. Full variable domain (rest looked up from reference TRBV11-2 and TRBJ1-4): EAGVAQSPRYKIIEKRQSVAFWCNPISGHATLYWYQQILGQGPKLLIQFQNNGVVDDSQLPKDRFSAERLKGVDSTLKIQPAKLEDSAVYLCASSLRTNEKLFFGSGTQLSVL.

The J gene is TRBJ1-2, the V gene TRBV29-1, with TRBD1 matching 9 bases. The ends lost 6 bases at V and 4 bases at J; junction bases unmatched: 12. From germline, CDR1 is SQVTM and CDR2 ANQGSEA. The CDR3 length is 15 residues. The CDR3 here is CSVASGQGLIYGYTF. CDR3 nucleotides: TGCAGCGTAGCCTCGGGACAGGGTCTGATCTATGGCTACACCTTC.

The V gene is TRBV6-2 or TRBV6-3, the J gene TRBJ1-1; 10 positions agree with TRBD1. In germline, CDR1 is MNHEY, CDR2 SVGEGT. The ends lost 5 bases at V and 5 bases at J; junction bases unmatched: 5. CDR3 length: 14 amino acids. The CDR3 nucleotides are TGTGCCAGCAGTCGGACAGGGGGTCGGACTGAAGCTTTCTTT. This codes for CASSRTGGRTEAFF.

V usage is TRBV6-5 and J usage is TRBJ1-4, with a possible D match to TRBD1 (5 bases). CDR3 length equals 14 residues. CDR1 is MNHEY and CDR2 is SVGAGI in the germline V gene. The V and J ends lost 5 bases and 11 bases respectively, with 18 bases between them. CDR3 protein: CASSTRQPPFKLFF. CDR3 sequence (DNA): TGTGCCAGCAGTACCCGACAGCCACCCTTCAAACTGTTTTTT.

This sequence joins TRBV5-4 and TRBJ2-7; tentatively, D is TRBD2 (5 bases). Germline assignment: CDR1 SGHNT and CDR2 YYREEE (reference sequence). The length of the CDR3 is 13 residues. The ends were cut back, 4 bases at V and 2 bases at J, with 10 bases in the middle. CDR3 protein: CASSPRGPYEQYF. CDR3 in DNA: TGTGCCAGCAGCCCCCGAGGGCCCTACGAGCAGTACTTC.

The chain's CDR3 is CSVEITGTGYGYTF. CDR3 sequence (DNA): TGCAGCGTTGAAATAACCGGGACAGGCTATGGCTACACCTTC. The gene calls are TRBV29-1 and TRBJ1-2, with 8 bases aligning to TRBD1. The CDR3 has 14 amino acids. Per the germline V gene, CDR1 is SQVTM and CDR2 is ANQGSEA. Trimming at V came to 2 bases and at J to 4 bases, leaving 6 bases not matched to a gene.

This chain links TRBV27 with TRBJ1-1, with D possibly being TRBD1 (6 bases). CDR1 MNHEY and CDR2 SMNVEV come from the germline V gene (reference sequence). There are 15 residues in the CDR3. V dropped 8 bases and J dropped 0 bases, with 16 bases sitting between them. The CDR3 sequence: CASEARTDLNTEAFF. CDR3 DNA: TGTGCCAGCGAAGCCCGGACAGACTTGAACACTGAAGCTTTCTTT.